This is a list of T cell receptor beta chains from one sample in a study of cytomegalovirus exposure and HLA in healthy donors. The data were produced by immunoSEQ multiplex PCR, yet TCRdb's version contains in-frame clones alone and is incomplete. The table includes roughly 120,000 clones, approximately 67% detected once. Sequencing used PBMCs. All receptors derive from a man aged 18 to 30 in good health and CMV-seropositive. The CDR3 runs from the conserved cysteine through the conserved F or W. The order of the fields is CDR3 protein, CDR3 DNA, V gene, clone size, J gene, D gene. D genes are given only for firm matches. Size is stated for part of the rows, as once, few or many counts, or as a class when the clone is expanded.

CDR3 protein: CAWIRDSPYGYTF
CDR3 DNA: TGTGCCTGGATACGTGACAGCCCCTATGGCTACACCTTC
V gene: TRBV30
clone size: -
J gene: TRBJ1-2
D gene: -

CDR3 protein: CASSYPGQSSGNTIYF
CDR3 DNA: TGTGCCAGCAGTTACCCCGGACAGTCCTCTGGAAACACCATATATTTT
V gene: TRBV6-6
clone size: -
J gene: TRBJ1-3
D gene: -

CDR3 protein: CASSFSGTGNEKLFF
CDR3 DNA: TGTGCCAGCAGTTTCTCCGGGACAGGGAATGAAAAACTGTTTTTT
V gene: TRBV6-5
clone size: -
J gene: TRBJ1-4
D gene: TRBD1

CDR3 protein: CASSSVKGVIRHNEQFF
CDR3 DNA: TGTGCCAGCAGCTCCGTCAAGGGGGTAATTCGCCACAATGAGCAGTTCTTC
V gene: TRBV11-2
clone size: -
J gene: TRBJ2-1
D gene: -

CDR3 protein: CASSLVFGDNEQFF
CDR3 DNA: TGTGCCAGCAGCTTAGTTTTCGGGGACAATGAGCAGTTCTTC
V gene: TRBV7-9
clone size: -
J gene: TRBJ2-1
D gene: -

CDR3 protein: CASSLDYGYTF
CDR3 DNA: TGTGCCAGCAGCCTCGACTATGGCTACACCTTC
V gene: TRBV9
clone size: -
J gene: TRBJ1-2
D gene: -

CDR3 protein: CASSDPPGSEGAYGELFF
CDR3 DNA: TGTGCCAGCAGTGACCCACCCGGGTCGGAGGGGGCCTACGGGGAGCTGTTTTTT
V gene: TRBV6-4
clone size: -
J gene: TRBJ2-2
D gene: -

CDR3 protein: CASKGGIAYNSPLHF
CDR3 DNA: TGTGCCAGCAAAGGGGGAATAGCCTATAATTCACCCCTCCACTTT
V gene: TRBV2
clone size: -
J gene: TRBJ1-6
D gene: -

CDR3 protein: CASSLVALQGLETQYF
CDR3 DNA: TGCGCCAGCAGCCTCGTTGCTTTACAGGGGTTGGAGACCCAGTACTTC
V gene: TRBV4-1
clone size: -
J gene: TRBJ2-5
D gene: TRBD1

CDR3 protein: CASFNGGATDTQYF
CDR3 DNA: TGCGCCAGCTTCAATGGGGGGGCCACAGATACGCAGTATTTT
V gene: TRBV5-1
clone size: -
J gene: TRBJ2-3
D gene: -

CDR3 protein: CASSESPGNTGELFF
CDR3 DNA: TGTGCCAGCAGTGAAAGCCCAGGGAACACCGGGGAGCTGTTTTTT
V gene: TRBV6-1
clone size: few
J gene: TRBJ2-2
D gene: -

CDR3 protein: CASSGGQGKIGTEAFF
CDR3 DNA: TGTGCCAGCAGCGGAGGACAGGGAAAGATCGGCACTGAAGCTTTCTTT
V gene: TRBV5-4
clone size: -
J gene: TRBJ1-1
D gene: TRBD1